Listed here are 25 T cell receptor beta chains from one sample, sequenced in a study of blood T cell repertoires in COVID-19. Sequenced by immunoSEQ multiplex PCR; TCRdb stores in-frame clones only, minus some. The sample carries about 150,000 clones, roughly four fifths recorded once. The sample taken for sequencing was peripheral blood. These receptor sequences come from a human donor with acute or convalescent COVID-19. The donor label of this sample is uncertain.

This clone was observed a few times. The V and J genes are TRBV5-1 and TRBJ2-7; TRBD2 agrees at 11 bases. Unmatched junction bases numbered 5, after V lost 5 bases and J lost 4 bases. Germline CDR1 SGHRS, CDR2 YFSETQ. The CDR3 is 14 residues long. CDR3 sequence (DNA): TGCGCCAGCAGTTCTGGGACTAGCGGATACGAGCAGTACTTC. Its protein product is CASSSGTSGYEQYF.

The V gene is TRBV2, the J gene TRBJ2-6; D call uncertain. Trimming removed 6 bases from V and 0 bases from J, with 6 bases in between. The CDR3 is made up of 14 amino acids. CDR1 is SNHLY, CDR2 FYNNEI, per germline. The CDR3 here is CASRLASGANVLTF. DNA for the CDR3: TGTGCCAGCAGGTTGGCCTCTGGGGCCAACGTCCTGACTTTC. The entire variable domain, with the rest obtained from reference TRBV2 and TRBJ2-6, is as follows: EPEVTQTPSHQVTQMGQEVILRCVPISNHLYFYWYRQILGQKVEFLVSFYNNEISEKSEIFDDQFSVERPDGSNFTLKIRSTKLEDSAMYFCASRLASGANVLTFGAGSRLTVL.

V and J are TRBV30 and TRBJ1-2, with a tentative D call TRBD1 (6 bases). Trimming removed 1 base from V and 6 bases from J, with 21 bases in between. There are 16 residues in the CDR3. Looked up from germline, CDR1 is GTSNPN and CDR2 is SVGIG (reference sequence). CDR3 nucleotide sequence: TGTGCCTGGAGTGCGAACTATGGAACCGGGACACATGGCTACACCTTC. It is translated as CAWSANYGTGTHGYTF. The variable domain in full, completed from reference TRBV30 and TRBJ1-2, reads SQTIHQWPATLVQPVGSPLSLECTVEGTSNPNLYWYRQAAGRGLQLLFYSVGIGQISSEVPQNLSASRPQDRQFILSSKKLLLSDSGFYLCAWSANYGTGTHGYTFGSGTRLTVV.

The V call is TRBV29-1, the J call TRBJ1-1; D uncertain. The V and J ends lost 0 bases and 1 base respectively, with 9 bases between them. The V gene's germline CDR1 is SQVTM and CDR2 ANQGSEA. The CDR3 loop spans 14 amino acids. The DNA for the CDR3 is TGCAGCGTTGAAGATCCCTTCAGGAACACTGAAGCTTTCTTT. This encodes CSVEDPFRNTEAFF.

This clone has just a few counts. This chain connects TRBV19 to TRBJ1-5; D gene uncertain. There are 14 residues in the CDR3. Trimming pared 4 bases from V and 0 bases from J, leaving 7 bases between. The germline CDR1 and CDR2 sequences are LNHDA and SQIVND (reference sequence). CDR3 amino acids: CASSRGGSNQPQHF. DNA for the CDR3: TGTGCCAGTAGTAGAGGAGGTAGCAATCAGCCCCAGCATTTT.

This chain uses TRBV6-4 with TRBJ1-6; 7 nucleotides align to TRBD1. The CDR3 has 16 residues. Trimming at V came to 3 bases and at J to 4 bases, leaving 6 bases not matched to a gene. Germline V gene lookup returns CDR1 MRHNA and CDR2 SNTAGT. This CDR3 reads CASSELGQEYNSPLHF. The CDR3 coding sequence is TGTGCCAGCAGTGAACTTGGACAGGAGTATAATTCACCCCTCCACTTT.

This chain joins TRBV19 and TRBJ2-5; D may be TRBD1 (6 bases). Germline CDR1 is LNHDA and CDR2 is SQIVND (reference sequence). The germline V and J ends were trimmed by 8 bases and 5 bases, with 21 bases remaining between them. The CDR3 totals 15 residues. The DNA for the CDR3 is TGTGCCAGTGCTACCGGGACATCGGGTTGGGAGACCCAGTACTTC. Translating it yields CASATGTSGWETQYF.

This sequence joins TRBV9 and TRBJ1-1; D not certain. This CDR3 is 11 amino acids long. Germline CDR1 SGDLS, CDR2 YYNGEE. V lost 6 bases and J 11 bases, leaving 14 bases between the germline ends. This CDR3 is CASTNQRGAFF. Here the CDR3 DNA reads TGTGCCAGCACCAACCAGCGCGGGGCTTTCTTT. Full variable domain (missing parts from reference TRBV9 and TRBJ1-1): DSGVTQTPKHLITATGQRVTLRCSPRSGDLSVYWYQQSLDQGLQFLIQYYNGEERAKGNILERFSAQQFPDLHSELNLSSLELGDSALYFCASTNQRGAFFGQGTRLTVV.

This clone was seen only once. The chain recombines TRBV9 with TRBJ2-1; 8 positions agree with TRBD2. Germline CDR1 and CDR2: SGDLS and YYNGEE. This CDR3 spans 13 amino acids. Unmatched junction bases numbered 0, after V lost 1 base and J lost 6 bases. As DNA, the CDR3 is TGTGCCAGCAGCGTAAGCGGGAGCAATGAGCAGTTCTTC. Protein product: CASSVSGSNEQFF. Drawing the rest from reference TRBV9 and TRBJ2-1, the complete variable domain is DSGVTQTPKHLITATGQRVTLRCSPRSGDLSVYWYQQSLDQGLQFLIQYYNGEERAKGNILERFSAQQFPDLHSELNLSSLELGDSALYFCASSVSGSNEQFFGPGTRLTVL.

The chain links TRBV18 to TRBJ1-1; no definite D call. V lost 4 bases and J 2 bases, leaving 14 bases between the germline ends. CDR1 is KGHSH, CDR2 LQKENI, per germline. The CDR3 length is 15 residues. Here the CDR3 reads CASSRLGEGNTEAFF. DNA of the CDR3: TGTGCCAGCTCACGACTAGGTGAGGGTAACACTGAAGCTTTCTTT.

The chain's CDR3 is CASSPTGGQGSYEQYF. The CDR3, as DNA: TGTGCCAGCAGTCCGACGGGGGGACAGGGCTCCTACGAGCAGTACTTC. V usage is TRBV6-6 and J usage is TRBJ2-7; 9 bases map to TRBD1. The V gene end was trimmed by 5 bases and the J gene end by 0 bases; junction bases not matched to a gene: 8. Germline V gene lookup returns CDR1 MNHNY and CDR2 SVGAGI (reference sequence). The CDR3 extends over 16 amino acids.

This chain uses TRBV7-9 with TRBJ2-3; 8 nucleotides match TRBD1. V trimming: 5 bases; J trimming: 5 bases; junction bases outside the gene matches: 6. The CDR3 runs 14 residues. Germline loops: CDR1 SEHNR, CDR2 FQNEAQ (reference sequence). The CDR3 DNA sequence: TGTGCCAGCAGCCAGACAGGGGCCAGAGATACGCAGTATTTT. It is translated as CASSQTGARDTQYF. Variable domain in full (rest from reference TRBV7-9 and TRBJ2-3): DTGVSQNPRHKITKRGQNVTFRCDPISEHNRLYWYRQTLGQGPEFLTYFQNEAQLEKSRLLSDRFSAERPKGSFSTLEIQRTEQGDSAMYLCASSQTGARDTQYFGPGTRLTVL.

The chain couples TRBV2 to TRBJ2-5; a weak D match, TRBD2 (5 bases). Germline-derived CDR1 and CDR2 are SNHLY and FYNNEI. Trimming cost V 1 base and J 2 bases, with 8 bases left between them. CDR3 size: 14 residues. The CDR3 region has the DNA TGTGCCAGCAGTGAAGGACGGGGTCAAGAGACCCAGTACTTC. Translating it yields CASSEGRGQETQYF.

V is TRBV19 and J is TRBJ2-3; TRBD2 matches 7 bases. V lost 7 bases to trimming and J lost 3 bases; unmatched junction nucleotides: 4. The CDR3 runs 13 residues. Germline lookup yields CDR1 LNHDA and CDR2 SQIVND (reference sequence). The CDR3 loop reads CASMGGGTDTQYF. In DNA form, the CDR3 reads TGTGCCAGTATGGGGGGGGGAACAGATACGCAGTATTTT. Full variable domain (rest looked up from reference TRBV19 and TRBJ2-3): DGGITQSPKYLFRKEGQNVTLSCEQNLNHDAMYWYRQDPGQGLRLIYYSQIVNDFQKGDIAEGYSVSREKKESFPLTVTSAQKNPTAFYLCASMGGGTDTQYFGPGTRLTVL.

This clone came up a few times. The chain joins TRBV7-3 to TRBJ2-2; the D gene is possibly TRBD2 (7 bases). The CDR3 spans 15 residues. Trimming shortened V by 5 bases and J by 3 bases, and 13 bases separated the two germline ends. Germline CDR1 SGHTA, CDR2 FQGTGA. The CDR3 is CASSTQGGDTGELFF. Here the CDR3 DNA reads TGTGCCAGCAGCACACAGGGAGGGGACACCGGGGAGCTGTTTTTT.

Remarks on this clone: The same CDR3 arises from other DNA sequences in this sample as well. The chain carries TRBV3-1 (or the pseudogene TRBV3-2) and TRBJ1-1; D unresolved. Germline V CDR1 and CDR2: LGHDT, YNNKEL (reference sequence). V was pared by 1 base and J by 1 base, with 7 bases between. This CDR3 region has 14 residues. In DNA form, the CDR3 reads TGTGCCAGCAGCCAAGGGCAGAAGAACACTGAAGCTTTCTTT. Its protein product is CASSQGQKNTEAFF.

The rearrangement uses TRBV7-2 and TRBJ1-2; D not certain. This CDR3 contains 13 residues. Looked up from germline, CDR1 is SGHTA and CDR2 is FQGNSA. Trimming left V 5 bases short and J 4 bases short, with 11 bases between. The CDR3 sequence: CASSTGLIYGYTF. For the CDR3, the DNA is TGTGCCAGCAGCACTGGACTGATCTATGGCTACACCTTC. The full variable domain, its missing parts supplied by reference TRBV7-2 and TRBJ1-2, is GAGVSQSPSNKVTEKGKDVELRCDPISGHTALYWYRQSLGQGLEFLIYFQGNSAPDKSGLPSDRFSAERTGGSVSTLTIQRTQQEDSAVYLCASSTGLIYGYTFGSGTRLTVV.

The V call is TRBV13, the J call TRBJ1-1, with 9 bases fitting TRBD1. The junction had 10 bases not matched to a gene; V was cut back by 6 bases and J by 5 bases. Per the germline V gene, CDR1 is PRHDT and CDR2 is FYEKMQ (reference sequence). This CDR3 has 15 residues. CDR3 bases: TGTGCCAGCAGGCCACAGGGGGCAGTAGGGACTGAAGCTTTCTTT. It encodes CASRPQGAVGTEAFF.

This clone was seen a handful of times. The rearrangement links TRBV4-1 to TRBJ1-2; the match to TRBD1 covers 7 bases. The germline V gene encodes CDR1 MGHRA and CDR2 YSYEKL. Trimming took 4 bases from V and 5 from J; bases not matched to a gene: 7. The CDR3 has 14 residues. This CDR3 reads CASSPQPGGYGYTF. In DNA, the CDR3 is TGCGCCAGCAGCCCTCAGCCAGGGGGTTATGGCTACACCTTC.

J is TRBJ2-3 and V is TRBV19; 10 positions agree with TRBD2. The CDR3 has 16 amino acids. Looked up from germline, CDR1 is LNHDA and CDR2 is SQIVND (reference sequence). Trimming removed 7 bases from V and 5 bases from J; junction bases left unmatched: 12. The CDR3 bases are TGTGCCAGTACCCCCCGACTAGCGGGCCTATTAGATACGCAGTATTTT. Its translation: CASTPRLAGLLDTQYF. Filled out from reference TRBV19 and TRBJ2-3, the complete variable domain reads DGGITQSPKYLFRKEGQNVTLSCEQNLNHDAMYWYRQDPGQGLRLIYYSQIVNDFQKGDIAEGYSVSREKKESFPLTVTSAQKNPTAFYLCASTPRLAGLLDTQYFGPGTRLTVL.

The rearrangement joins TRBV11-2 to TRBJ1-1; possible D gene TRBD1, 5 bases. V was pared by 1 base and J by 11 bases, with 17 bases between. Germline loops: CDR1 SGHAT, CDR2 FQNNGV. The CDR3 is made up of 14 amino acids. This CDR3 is CASSLGWDSPVAFF. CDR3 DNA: TGTGCCAGCAGCTTAGGGTGGGACTCCCCCGTGGCTTTCTTT.

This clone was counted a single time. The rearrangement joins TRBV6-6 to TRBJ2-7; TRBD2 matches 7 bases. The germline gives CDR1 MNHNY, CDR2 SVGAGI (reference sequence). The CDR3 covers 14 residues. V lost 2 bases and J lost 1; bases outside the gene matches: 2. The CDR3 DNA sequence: TGTGCCAGCAGTTACCAGCGGGGATCCTACGAGCAGTACTTC. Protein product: CASSYQRGSYEQYF.

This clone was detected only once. Here the CDR3 reads CASSLARGRQPQHF. The CDR3 DNA is TGTGCCAGCAGCTTGGCCAGGGGGAGACAGCCCCAGCATTTT. This rearrangement joins TRBV7-2 to TRBJ1-5; 7 bases are a match to TRBD1. The V gene's germline CDR1 is SGHTA and CDR2 FQGNSA. This CDR3 has 14 residues. Trimming cost V 3 bases and J 7 bases; bases outside gene matches: 6. Variable domain in full (rest from reference TRBV7-2 and TRBJ1-5): GAGVSQSPSNKVTEKGKDVELRCDPISGHTALYWYRQSLGQGLEFLIYFQGNSAPDKSGLPSDRFSAERTGGSVSTLTIQRTQQEDSAVYLCASSLARGRQPQHFGDGTRLSIL.

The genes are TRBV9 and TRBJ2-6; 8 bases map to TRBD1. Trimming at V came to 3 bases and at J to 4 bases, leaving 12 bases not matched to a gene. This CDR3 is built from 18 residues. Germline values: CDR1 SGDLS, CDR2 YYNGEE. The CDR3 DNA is TGTGCCAGCAGCGCTGGACAGGGTGTTGGGGCGGGGGCCAACGTCCTGACTTTC. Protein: CASSAGQGVGAGANVLTF. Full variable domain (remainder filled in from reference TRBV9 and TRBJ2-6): DSGVTQTPKHLITATGQRVTLRCSPRSGDLSVYWYQQSLDQGLQFLIQYYNGEERAKGNILERFSAQQFPDLHSELNLSSLELGDSALYFCASSAGQGVGAGANVLTFGAGSRLTVL.

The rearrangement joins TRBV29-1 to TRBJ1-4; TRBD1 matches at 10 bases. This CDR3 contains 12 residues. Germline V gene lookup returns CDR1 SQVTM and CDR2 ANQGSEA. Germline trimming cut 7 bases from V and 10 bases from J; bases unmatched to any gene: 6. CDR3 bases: TGCAGCGGAATGACAGGGGGCAGAAAACTGTTTTTT. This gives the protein CSGMTGGRKLFF.